The rows below give T cell receptor beta chains drawn from one sample of a study of shared clonotypes between healthy human individuals. Sequencing used immunoSEQ multiplex PCR; TCRdb keeps in-frame clones, though not all of them. The sample includes roughly 2,500,000 clones, 80% to 95% of them seen just once. The sample was naive CD4+ T cells from PBMCs. These receptors all stem from a man aged 18 to 35 in good health. Some clones in this sample may be carry-over from other donors' samples. CDR3s include the opening cysteine and the closing phenylalanine or tryptophan. A D gene is named only where the DNA matches it firmly. The listing skips clone size in some rows; elsewhere it reads once, few, many or a size class.

D	V	J	size	CDR3	DNA
TRBD2	TRBV6-6	TRBJ2-3	once	CASTSPGGVTDTQYF	TGTGCCAGCACCTCGCCGGGGGGTGTCACAGATACGCAGTATTTT
TRBD1	TRBV30	TRBJ1-2	-	CAWSVPDADRGDYGYTF	TGTGCCTGGAGTGTACCCGACGCGGACAGGGGGGACTATGGCTACACCTTC
-	TRBV5-1	TRBJ2-3	-	CASSPYSGSSTDTQYF	TGCGCCAGCAGCCCGTATAGCGGCTCGAGCACAGATACGCAGTATTTT
TRBD2	TRBV5-5	TRBJ2-5	-	CASSLLGLAEETQYF	TGTGCCAGCAGCTTGCTGGGACTAGCGGAAGAGACCCAGTACTTC
TRBD2	TRBV5-1	TRBJ2-3	-	CASSLSSGRTPSTDTQYF	TGCGCCAGCAGCTTGTCGAGCGGGAGGACCCCTAGCACAGATACGCAGTATTTT
TRBD2	TRBV10-1	TRBJ2-3	-	CASSPLRSAGVSTDTQYF	TGCGCCAGCAGTCCTCTTCGGTCAGCGGGAGTTAGCACAGATACGCAGTATTTT
TRBD1	TRBV30	TRBJ1-6	-	CAWSPGTGFYNSPLHF	TGTGCCTGGAGCCCCGGGACAGGATTTTATAATTCACCCCTCCACTTT
-	TRBV20-1	TRBJ2-1	-	CSARAAGEQFF	TGCAGTGCTAGAGCCGCGGGTGAGCAGTTCTTC
TRBD2	TRBV28	TRBJ2-7	-	CASGLAGGPREQYF	TGTGCCAGCGGGCTAGCGGGAGGGCCAAGAGAGCAGTACTTC
TRBD1	TRBV5-1	TRBJ2-2	-	CASSLGQGGTGELFF	TGCGCCAGCAGCTTGGGACAGGGTGGAACCGGGGAGCTGTTTTTT
-	TRBV5-1	TRBJ1-1	once	CASSLVWGMNTEAFF	TGCGCCAGCAGCTTGGTTTGGGGGATGAACACTGAAGCTTTCTTT
-	TRBV6-5	TRBJ1-3	once	CASSYSPPGSGNTIYF	TGTGCCAGCAGTTACTCCCCACCGGGCTCTGGAAACACCATATATTTT
TRBD2	TRBV27	TRBJ2-7	-	CASSLPGLAGHEQYF	TGTGCCAGCAGTTTACCGGGACTAGCGGGCCACGAGCAGTACTTC
-	TRBV4-2	TRBJ1-2	-	CASSQDLEQRGTF	TGTGCCAGCAGCCAAGATTTGGAGCAGAGAGGCACCTTC
-	TRBV5-1	TRBJ2-3	-	CASSIQGTWGTDTQYF	TGCGCCAGCAGCATCCAGGGTACATGGGGCACAGATACGCAGTATTTT
TRBD2	TRBV13	TRBJ2-1	-	CASSSTRLAGGYNEQFF	TGTGCCAGCAGCTCGACCCGACTAGCGGGAGGGTACAATGAGCAGTTCTTC
TRBD1	TRBV28	TRBJ2-7	-	CASSLWRSRGPTYEQYF	TGTGCCAGCAGTTTATGGCGCTCCAGGGGGCCCACCTACGAGCAGTACTTC
-	TRBV30	TRBJ2-5	-	CAWSKLRVLETQYF	TGTGCCTGGAGTAAACTTCGGGTTTTGGAGACCCAGTACTTC
-	TRBV5-4	TRBJ2-2	-	CASSSQGGPGELFF	TGTGCCAGCAGCTCTCAGGGGGGGCCCGGGGAGCTGTTTTTT
TRBD2	TRBV6-5	TRBJ2-3	-	CASSYSRTSENTQYF	TGTGCCAGCAGTTACTCCAGGACTAGCGAAAATACGCAGTATTTT
-	TRBV30	TRBJ1-2	-	CACPQGYYGYTF	TGTGCCTGCCCACAAGGATACTATGGCTACACCTTC
-	TRBV7-8	TRBJ2-7	-	CASSLNLGPSYEQYF	TGTGCCAGCAGCCTAAACTTGGGCCCCTCCTACGAGCAGTACTTC
TRBD2	TRBV10-3	TRBJ2-3	-	CAISSSGSRTDTQYF	TGTGCCATCAGCTCTAGCGGGAGTCGGACAGATACGCAGTATTTT
TRBD2	TRBV28	TRBJ2-1	-	CATLTSGPSSYNEQFF	TGTGCCACCCTAACTAGCGGACCAAGCTCCTACAATGAGCAGTTCTTC
-	TRBV5-1	TRBJ2-7	-	CASSTQDSSNYEQYF	TGCGCCAGCAGCACCCAGGACTCCTCAAACTACGAGCAGTACTTC
-	TRBV6-6	TRBJ2-1	once	CASVRRGQGRQFF	TGTGCCAGCGTCCGGCGAGGCCAAGGGAGGCAGTTCTTC
TRBD2	TRBV15	TRBJ2-7	-	CATSRGTSGRHEQYF	TGTGCCACCAGCCGAGGGACTAGCGGGAGACACGAGCAGTACTTC